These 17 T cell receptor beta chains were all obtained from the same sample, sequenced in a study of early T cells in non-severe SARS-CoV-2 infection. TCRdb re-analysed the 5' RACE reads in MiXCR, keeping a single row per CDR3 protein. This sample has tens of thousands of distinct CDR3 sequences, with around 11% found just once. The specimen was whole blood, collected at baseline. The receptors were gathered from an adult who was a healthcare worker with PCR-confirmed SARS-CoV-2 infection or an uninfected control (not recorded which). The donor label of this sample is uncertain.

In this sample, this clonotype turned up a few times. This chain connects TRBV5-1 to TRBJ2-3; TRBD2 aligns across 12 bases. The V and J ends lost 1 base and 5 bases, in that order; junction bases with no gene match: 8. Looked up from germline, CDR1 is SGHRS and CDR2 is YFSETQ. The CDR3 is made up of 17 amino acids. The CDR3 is CASSLSPSGGARDTQYF. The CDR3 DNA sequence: TGCGCCAGCAGCTTGAGCCCTAGCGGGGGGGCGAGAGATACGCAGTATTTT.

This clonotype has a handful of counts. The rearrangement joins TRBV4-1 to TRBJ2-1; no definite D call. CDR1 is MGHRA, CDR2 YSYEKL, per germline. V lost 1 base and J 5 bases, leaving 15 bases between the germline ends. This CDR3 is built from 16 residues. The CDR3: CASSQGQQDRNNEQFF. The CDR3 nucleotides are TGCGCCAGCAGCCAAGGGCAGCAAGATCGTAACAATGAGCAGTTCTTC.

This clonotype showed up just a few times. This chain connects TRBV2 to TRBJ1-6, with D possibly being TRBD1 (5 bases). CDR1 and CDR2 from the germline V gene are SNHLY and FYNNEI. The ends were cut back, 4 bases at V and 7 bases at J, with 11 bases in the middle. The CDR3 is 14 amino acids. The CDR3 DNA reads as TGTGCCAGCAGTGGAGGAGGGGCGAATTCACCCCTCCACTTT. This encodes CASSGGGANSPLHF.

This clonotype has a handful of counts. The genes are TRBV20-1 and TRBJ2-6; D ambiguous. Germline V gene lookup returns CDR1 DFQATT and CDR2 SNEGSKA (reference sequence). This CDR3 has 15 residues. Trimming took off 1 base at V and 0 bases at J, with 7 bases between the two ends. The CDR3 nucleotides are TGCAGTGCTAGAGGCCTCTACTCTGGGGCCAACGTCCTGACTTTC. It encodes CSARGLYSGANVLTF.

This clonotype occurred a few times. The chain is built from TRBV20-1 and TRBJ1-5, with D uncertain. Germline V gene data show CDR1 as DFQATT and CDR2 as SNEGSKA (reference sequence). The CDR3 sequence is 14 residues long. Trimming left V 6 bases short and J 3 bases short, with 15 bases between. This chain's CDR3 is CSAPALGYNQPQHF. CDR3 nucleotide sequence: TGCAGTGCCCCGGCTTTGGGGTACAATCAGCCCCAGCATTTT.

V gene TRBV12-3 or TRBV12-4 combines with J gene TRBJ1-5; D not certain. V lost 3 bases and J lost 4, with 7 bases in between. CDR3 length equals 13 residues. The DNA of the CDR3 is TGTGCCAGCAGTTTTGCAGTAAATCAGCCCCAGCATTTT. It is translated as CASSFAVNQPQHF.

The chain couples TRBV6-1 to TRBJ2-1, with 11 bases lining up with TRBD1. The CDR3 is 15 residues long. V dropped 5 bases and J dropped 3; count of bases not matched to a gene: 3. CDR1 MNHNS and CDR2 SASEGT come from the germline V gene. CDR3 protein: CASSTDRGLYNEQFF. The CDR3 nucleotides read TGTGCCAGCAGTACGGACAGGGGGCTCTACAATGAGCAGTTCTTC.

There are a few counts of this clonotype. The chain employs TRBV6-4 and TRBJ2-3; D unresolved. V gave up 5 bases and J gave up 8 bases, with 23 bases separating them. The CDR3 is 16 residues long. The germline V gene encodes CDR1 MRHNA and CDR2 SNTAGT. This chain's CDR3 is CASSQGAYDTDTTQYF. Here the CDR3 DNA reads TGTGCCAGCAGTCAAGGAGCTTACGACACCGATACTACGCAGTATTTT.

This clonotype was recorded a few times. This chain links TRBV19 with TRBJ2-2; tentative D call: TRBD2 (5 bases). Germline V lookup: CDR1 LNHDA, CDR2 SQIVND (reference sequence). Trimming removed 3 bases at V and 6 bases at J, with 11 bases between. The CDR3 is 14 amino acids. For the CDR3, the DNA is TGTGCCAGTAGTATTCTAGCTGGATCCGGGGAGCTGTTTTTT. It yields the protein CASSILAGSGELFF.

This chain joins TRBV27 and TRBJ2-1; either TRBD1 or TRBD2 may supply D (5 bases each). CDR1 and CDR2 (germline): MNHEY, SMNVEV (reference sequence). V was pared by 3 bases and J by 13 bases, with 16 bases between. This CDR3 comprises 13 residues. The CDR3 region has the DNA TGTGCCAGCAGTTTCGGGACCCTTAGCAGACAGTTCTTC. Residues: CASSFGTLSRQFF.

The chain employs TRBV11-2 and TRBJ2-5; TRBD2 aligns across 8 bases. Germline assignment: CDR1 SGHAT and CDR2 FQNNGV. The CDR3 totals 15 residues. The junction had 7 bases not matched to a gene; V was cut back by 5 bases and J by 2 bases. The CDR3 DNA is TGTGCCAGCAGCGGAGCGGGGGACAAACAAGAGACCCAGTACTTC. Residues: CASSGAGDKQETQYF.

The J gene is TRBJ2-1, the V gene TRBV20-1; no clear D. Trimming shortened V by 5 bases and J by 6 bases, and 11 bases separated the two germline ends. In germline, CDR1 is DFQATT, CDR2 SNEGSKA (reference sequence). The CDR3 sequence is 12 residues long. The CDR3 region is CSAVGQVNEQFF. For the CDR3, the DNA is TGCAGTGCTGTAGGTCAGGTCAATGAGCAGTTCTTC.

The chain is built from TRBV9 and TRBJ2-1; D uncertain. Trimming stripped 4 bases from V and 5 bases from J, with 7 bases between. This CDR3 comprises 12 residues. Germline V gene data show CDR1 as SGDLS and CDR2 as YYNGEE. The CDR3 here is CASSPRNNEQFF. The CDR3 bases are TGTGCCAGCAGCCCCCGAAACAATGAGCAGTTCTTC.

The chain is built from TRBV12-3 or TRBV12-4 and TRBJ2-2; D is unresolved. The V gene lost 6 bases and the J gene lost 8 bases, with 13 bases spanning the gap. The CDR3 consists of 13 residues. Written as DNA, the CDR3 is TGTGCCAGCAGCCCCCCCTGGCGGGGGGAGCTGTTTTTT. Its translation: CASSPPWRGELFF.

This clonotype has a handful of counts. CDR3 nucleotide sequence: TGTGCCAGCAGCTTGCCGGTGACTAGCGGGGGGGGCGAGACCCAGTACTTC. Translating gives CASSLPVTSGGGETQYF. The chain carries TRBV7-6 and TRBJ2-5; 14 bases align to TRBD2. The germline CDR1 and CDR2 sequences are SGHVS and FNYEAQ. Trimming removed 3 bases from V and 5 bases from J; junction bases left unmatched: 8. The CDR3 has 17 residues.

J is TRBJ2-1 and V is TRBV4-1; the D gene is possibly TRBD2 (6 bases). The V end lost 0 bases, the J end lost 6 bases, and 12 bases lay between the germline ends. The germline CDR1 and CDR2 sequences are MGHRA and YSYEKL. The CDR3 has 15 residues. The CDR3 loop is CASSQDPRAGNEQFF. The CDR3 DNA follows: TGCGCCAGCAGCCAAGATCCCCGAGCGGGCAATGAGCAGTTCTTC.

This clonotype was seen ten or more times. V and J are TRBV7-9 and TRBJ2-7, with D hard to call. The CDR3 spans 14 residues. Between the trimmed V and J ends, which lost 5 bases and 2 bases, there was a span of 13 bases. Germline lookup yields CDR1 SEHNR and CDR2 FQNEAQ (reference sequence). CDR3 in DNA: TGTGCCAGCAGCCAGGTGACAACAACCTACGAGCAGTACGTC. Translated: CASSQVTTTYEQYV.